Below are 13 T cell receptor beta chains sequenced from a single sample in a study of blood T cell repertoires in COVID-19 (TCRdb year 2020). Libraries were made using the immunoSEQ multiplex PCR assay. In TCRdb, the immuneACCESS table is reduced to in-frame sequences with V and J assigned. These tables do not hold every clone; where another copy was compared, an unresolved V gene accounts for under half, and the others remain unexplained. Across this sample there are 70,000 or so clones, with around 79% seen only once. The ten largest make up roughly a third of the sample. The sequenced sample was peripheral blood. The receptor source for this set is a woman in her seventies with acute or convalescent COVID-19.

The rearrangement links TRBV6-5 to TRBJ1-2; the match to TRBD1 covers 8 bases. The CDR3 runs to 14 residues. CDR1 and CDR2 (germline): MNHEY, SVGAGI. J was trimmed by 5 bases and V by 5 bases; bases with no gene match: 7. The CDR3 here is CASSLAGGFYGYTF. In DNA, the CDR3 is TGTGCCAGCAGTCTGGCAGGGGGCTTTTATGGCTACACCTTC.

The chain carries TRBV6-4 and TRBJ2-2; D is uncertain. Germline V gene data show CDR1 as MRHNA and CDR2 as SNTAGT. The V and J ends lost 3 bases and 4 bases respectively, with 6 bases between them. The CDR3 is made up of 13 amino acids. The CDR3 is CASSELSTGELFF. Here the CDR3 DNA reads TGTGCCAGCAGTGAATTGAGCACCGGGGAGCTGTTTTTT.

CDR3 DNA: TGTGCCATCAGTGACGGGGGGGATTCACCCCTCCACTTT. Residues: CAISDGGDSPLHF. The chain has TRBV10-3 and TRBJ1-6; maybe TRBD1 (5 bases). This CDR3 is built from 13 residues. CDR1 ENHRY and CDR2 SYGVKD come from the germline V gene. Deletions cut 3 bases from V and 8 bases from J, with 8 bases between.

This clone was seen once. The CDR3: CASSQDSRGSNEKLFF. The CDR3 nucleotides are TGCGCCAGCAGCCAAGACTCGCGGGGGTCTAATGAAAAACTGTTTTTT. The V call is TRBV4-3, the J call TRBJ1-4, with D possibly being TRBD1 (5 bases). The CDR3 has 16 residues. V was trimmed by 0 bases and J by 3 bases, leaving 11 bases between them. Looked up from germline, CDR1 is LGHNA and CDR2 is YSLEER.

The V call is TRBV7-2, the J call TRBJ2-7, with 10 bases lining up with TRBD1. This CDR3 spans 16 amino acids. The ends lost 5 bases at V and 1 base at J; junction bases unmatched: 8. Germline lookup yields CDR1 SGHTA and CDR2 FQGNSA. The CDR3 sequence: CASSPNPGQGSYEQYF. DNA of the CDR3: TGTGCCAGCAGCCCTAACCCGGGACAGGGGTCCTACGAGCAGTACTTC.

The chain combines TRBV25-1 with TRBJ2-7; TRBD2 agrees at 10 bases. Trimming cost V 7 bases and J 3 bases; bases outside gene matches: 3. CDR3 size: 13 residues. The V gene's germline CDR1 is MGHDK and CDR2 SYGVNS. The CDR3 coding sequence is TGTGCCAGCACTATAGCGGGAGGCTACGAGCAGTACTTC. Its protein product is CASTIAGGYEQYF.

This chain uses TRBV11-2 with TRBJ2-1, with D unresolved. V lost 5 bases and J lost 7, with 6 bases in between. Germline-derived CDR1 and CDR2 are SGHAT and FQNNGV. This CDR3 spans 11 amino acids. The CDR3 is CASSPLNEQFF. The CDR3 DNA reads TGTGCCAGCAGCCCACTTAATGAGCAGTTCTTC. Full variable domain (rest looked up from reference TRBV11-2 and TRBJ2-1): EAGVAQSPRYKIIEKRQSVAFWCNPISGHATLYWYQQILGQGPKLLIQFQNNGVVDDSQLPKDRFSAERLKGVDSTLKIQPAKLEDSAVYLCASSPLNEQFFGPGTRLTVL.

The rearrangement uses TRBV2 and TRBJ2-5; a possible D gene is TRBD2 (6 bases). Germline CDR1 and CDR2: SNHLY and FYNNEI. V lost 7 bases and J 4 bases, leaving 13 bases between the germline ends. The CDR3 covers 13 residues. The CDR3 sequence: CASTGAGGETQYF. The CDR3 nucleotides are TGTGCCAGCACCGGAGCCGGGGGAGAGACCCAGTACTTC.

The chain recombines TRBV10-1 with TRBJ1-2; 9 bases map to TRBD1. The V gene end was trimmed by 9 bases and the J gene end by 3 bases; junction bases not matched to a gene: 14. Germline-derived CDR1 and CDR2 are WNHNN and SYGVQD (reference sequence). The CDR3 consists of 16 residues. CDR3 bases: TGCGCCAGGGAGGTTACAGGGGGCGTAAGGGACTATGGCTACACCTTC. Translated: CAREVTGGVRDYGYTF.

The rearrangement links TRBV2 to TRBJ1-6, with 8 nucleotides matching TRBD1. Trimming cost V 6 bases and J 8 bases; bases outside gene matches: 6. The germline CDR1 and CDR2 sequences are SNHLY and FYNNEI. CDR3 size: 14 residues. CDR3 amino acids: CASSSTGVDSPLHF. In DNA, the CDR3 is TGTGCCAGCAGCTCGACAGGGGTGGATTCACCCCTCCACTTT.

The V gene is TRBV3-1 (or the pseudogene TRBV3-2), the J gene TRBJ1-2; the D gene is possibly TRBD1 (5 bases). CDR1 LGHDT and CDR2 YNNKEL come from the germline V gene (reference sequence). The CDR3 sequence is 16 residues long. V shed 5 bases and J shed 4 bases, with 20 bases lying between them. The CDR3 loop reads CASSAHLREARYGYTF. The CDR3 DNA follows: TGTGCCAGCAGCGCTCACCTCAGGGAGGCTCGCTATGGCTACACCTTC.

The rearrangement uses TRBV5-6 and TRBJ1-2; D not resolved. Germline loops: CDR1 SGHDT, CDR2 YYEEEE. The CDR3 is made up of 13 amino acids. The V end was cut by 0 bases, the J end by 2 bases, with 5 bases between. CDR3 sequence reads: CASSLGGNYGYTF. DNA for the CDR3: TGTGCCAGCAGCTTGGGAGGGAACTATGGCTACACCTTC.

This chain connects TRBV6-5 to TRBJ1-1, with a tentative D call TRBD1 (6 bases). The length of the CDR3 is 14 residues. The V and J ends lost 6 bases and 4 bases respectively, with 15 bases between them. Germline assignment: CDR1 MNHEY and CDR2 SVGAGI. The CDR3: CASRRGTGSTEAFF. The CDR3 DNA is TGTGCCAGCAGGAGGGGTACAGGGAGCACTGAAGCTTTCTTT.